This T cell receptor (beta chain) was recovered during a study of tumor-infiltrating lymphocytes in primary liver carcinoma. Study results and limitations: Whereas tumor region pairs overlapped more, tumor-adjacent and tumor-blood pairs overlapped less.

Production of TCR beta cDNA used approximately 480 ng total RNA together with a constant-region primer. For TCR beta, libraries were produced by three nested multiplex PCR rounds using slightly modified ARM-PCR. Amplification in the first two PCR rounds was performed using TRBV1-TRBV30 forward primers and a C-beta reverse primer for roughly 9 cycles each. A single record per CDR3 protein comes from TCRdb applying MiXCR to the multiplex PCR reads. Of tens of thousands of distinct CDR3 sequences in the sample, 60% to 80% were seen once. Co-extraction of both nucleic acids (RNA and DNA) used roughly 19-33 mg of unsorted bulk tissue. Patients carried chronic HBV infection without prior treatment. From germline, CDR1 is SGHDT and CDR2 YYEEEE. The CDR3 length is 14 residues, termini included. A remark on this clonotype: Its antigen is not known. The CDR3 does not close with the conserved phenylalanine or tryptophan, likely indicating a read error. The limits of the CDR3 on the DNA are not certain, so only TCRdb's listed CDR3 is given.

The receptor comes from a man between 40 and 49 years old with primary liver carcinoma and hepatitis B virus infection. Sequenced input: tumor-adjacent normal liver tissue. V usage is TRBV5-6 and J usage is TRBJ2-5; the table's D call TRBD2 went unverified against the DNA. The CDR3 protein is CASSLEASQEARYL.